Following are 32 T cell receptor beta chains from one sample sequenced in a study of response to subunit inactivated influenza vaccine. TCRdb used MiXCR to reprocess the RT-PCR reads, holding one entry per CDR3 protein. Among about 650,000 distinct CDR3 sequences listed, 15% to 18% were seen once. Sequenced here: PBMCs from blood, sampled roughly 12 days after vaccination. The source of these receptors is a man aged 45-65 years who received an inactivated influenza vaccine.

This clonotype was recorded at least ten times. The genes are TRBV7-8 and TRBJ2-1, with unresolved D. CDR3 length: 12 amino acids. Trimming removed 5 bases at V and 8 bases at J, with 10 bases between. Per the germline V gene, CDR1 is SGHVS and CDR2 is FQNEAQ. Here the CDR3 reads CASSRALDEQFF. The CDR3 DNA follows: TGTGCCAGCAGCCGCGCCTTGGATGAGCAGTTCTTC.

This clonotype was observed a few times. This chain uses TRBV12-3 or TRBV12-4 with TRBJ2-7; tentative D call: TRBD1 (6 bases). Trimming took off 0 bases at V and 5 bases at J, with 11 bases between the two ends. The CDR3 covers 14 residues. The CDR3 region is CASSLAATGNEQYF. CDR3 nucleotide sequence: TGTGCCAGCAGTTTAGCGGCGACAGGCAACGAGCAGTACTTC.

The table lists this clonotype with a few counts. The rearrangement links TRBV29-1 to TRBJ2-7, with no clear D. The CDR3 has 13 amino acids. Germline lookup yields CDR1 SQVTM and CDR2 ANQGSEA. Trimming took off 6 bases at V and 5 bases at J, with 17 bases between the two ends. The CDR3 loop reads CSVRYSPPHEQYF. In DNA, the CDR3 is TGCAGCGTCCGATACAGTCCCCCCCACGAGCAGTACTTC.

This clonotype was counted only a few times. The chain joins TRBV6-1 to TRBJ2-1; TRBD2 agrees at 12 bases. V lost 6 bases, J lost 9 bases, and 6 bases stayed unmatched. This CDR3 is 14 amino acids long. CDR1 is MNHNS, CDR2 SASEGT, per germline. The CDR3 sequence is CASSSTSGSGEQFF. CDR3 nucleotide sequence: TGTGCCAGCAGCTCGACTAGCGGGAGTGGTGAGCAGTTCTTC.

This clonotype was picked up a small number of times. V and J are TRBV6-2 or TRBV6-3 and TRBJ2-7, with 9 bases identical to TRBD1. Trimming removed 6 bases from V and 2 bases from J; junction bases left unmatched: 8. The V gene's germline CDR1 is MNHEY and CDR2 SVGEGT. CDR3 length: 15 residues. The CDR3 nucleotides read TGTGCCAGCAGAAGGACAGGGGTTGGGACCTACGAGCAGTACTTC. Its translation: CASRRTGVGTYEQYF.

CDR3: CASSLQERTGELFF. CDR3 coding DNA: TGTGCCAGCAGCCTGCAGGAGAGGACCGGGGAGCTGTTTTTT. This sequence joins TRBV5-5 and TRBJ2-2; D call uncertain. The CDR3 is 14 residues long. CDR1 is SGHKS and CDR2 is YYEKEE in the germline V gene (reference sequence). The germline V and J ends were trimmed by 4 bases and 5 bases, with 12 bases remaining between them. Together with reference TRBV5-5 and TRBJ2-2, the CDR3 gives the full variable domain: DAGVTQSPTHLIKTRGQQVTLRCSPISGHKSVSWYQQVLGQGPQFIFQYYEKEERGRGNFPDRFSARQFPNYSSELNVNALLLGDSALYLCASSLQERTGELFFGEGSRLTVL.

This clonotype has more than one count but fewer than ten. The V gene is TRBV20-1, the J gene TRBJ1-2, with a tentative D call TRBD1 (5 bases). V was pared by 6 bases and J by 4 bases, with 15 bases between. The CDR3 length is 13 residues. CDR1 is DFQATT and CDR2 is SNEGSKA in the germline V gene (reference sequence). This chain's CDR3 is CSANRRDAYGYTF. The CDR3 DNA sequence: TGCAGTGCAAATCGCAGGGATGCCTATGGCTACACCTTC.

CDR3 region: CASSLDHGGTTYEQYF. The CDR3 DNA sequence: TGTGCCAGCAGCTTAGATCATGGCGGGACAACATACGAGCAGTACTTC. The chain has TRBV11-2 and TRBJ2-7; tentatively, D is TRBD1 or TRBD2 (6 bases each). V lost 0 bases and J lost 4, with 16 bases in between. The CDR3 spans 16 residues. The germline V gene has CDR1 SGHAT and CDR2 FQNNGV.

The chain links TRBV5-8 to TRBJ2-7, with TRBD1 identical over 7 bases. This CDR3 comprises 16 residues. Germline V gene lookup returns CDR1 SGHTS and CDR2 YDEGEE. V shed 4 bases and J 0 bases; nucleotides not matched to a gene: 10. The CDR3 DNA sequence: TGTGCCAGCAGCAAACCAGGGGGTTACGGCTCCTACGAGCAGTACTTC. Translation: CASSKPGGYGSYEQYF.

This clonotype was recorded a few times. The J gene is TRBJ2-3, the V gene TRBV3-1; D unclear. V gave up 6 bases and J gave up 0 bases, with 10 bases separating them. The germline CDR1 and CDR2 sequences are LGHDT and YNNKEL (reference sequence). This CDR3 is built from 14 residues. As DNA, the CDR3 is TGTGCCAGCAGTCAGGTCAGAAGCACAGATACGCAGTATTTT. Translation gives CASSQVRSTDTQYF.

Only a few counts were recorded for this clonotype. The CDR3: CASSSRAGGQTYNEQFF. DNA of the CDR3: TGTGCCAGCAGTTCGAGAGCGGGGGGCCAAACCTACAATGAGCAGTTCTTC. The V gene is TRBV7-2, the J gene TRBJ2-1, with TRBD2 matching over 9 bases. The CDR3 is made up of 17 amino acids. V was clipped by 6 bases and J by 2 bases; unmatched bases: 11. Germline-derived CDR1 and CDR2 are SGHTA and FQGNSA.

This clonotype was recorded a few times. The chain joins TRBV6-2 or TRBV6-3 to TRBJ1-2; 9 bases are shared with TRBD1. Germline trimming cut 6 bases from V and 8 bases from J; bases unmatched to any gene: 13. The CDR3 is 15 amino acids. Germline CDR1 and CDR2: MNHEY and SVGEGT. CDR3 coding DNA: TGTGCCAGCAGAAGGGACAGGGTGATTTCGGTCGGCTACACCTTC. As protein: CASRRDRVISVGYTF.

Ten or more counts support this clonotype. The chain couples TRBV20-1 to TRBJ2-3, with 13 bases fitting TRBD2. Germline V CDR1 and CDR2: DFQATT, SNEGSKA (reference sequence). The CDR3 runs 19 residues. The ends lost 2 bases at V and 4 bases at J; junction bases unmatched: 15. CDR3: CSARPLPGLAGWDPDTQYF. CDR3 sequence (DNA): TGCAGTGCTAGACCTCTCCCGGGACTAGCGGGATGGGATCCAGATACGCAGTATTTT.

This clonotype has only a few counts. The chain uses TRBV7-6 and TRBJ2-3, with TRBD2 identical over 7 bases. The germline V gene has CDR1 SGHVS and CDR2 FNYEAQ. This CDR3 is 14 amino acids long. The J segment lost 5 bases and the V segment lost 4 bases, leaving 6 bases of the junction unmatched. The CDR3 sequence is CASSSTSIKDTQYF. The CDR3 nucleotides are TGTGCCAGCAGCTCGACTAGCATAAAAGATACGCAGTATTTT.

A remark on this clonotype: Since a much larger clone is just one base distant, this may be a read error. This CDR3 is CASSQHSGSSYDEQFF. In DNA form, the CDR3 reads TGTGCCAGCAGCCAACATAGCGGGAGCTCCTACGATGAGCAGTTCTTC. The chain recombines TRBV12-3 or TRBV12-4 with TRBJ2-1, with 9 bases matching TRBD2. The CDR3 is made up of 16 amino acids.

This chain joins TRBV5-1 and TRBJ1-3, with 7 bases matching TRBD1. The length of the CDR3 is 13 residues. The V gene end was trimmed by 4 bases and the J gene end by 7 bases; junction bases not matched to a gene: 5. Germline lookup yields CDR1 SGHRS and CDR2 YFSETQ. In nucleotides, the CDR3 is TGCGCCAGCAGCGTGGACAGGCCGAACACCATATATTTT. It translates to CASSVDRPNTIYF.

V is TRBV20-1 and J is TRBJ1-4; D gene ambiguous. The CDR3 length is 15 residues. V was clipped by 3 bases and J by 0 bases, with 11 bases between them. Per the germline V gene, CDR1 is DFQATT and CDR2 is SNEGSKA (reference sequence). The CDR3 here is CSAREPKATNEKLFF. In DNA form, the CDR3 reads TGCAGTGCTAGGGAACCGAAGGCAACTAATGAAAAACTGTTTTTT.

V is TRBV4-2 and J is TRBJ2-7; D gene uncertain. Trimming took 0 bases from V and 1 from J, leaving 10 bases between them. The CDR3 length is 15 residues. Per the germline V gene, CDR1 is LGHNA and CDR2 is YNFKEQ. This CDR3 reads CASSQEQVRSYEQYF. CDR3 nucleotide sequence: TGTGCCAGCAGCCAAGAGCAAGTTCGGTCCTACGAGCAGTACTTC.

This clonotype has only a few counts. V gene TRBV3-1 combines with J gene TRBJ2-1; 11 bases fit TRBD1. CDR1 is LGHDT and CDR2 is YNNKEL in the germline V gene (reference sequence). The CDR3 totals 15 residues. The V and J ends lost 3 bases and 7 bases, in that order; junction bases with no gene match: 5. CDR3 sequence reads: CASSHPGQGGNEQFF. CDR3 nucleotide sequence: TGTGCCAGCAGCCATCCGGGACAGGGGGGGAATGAGCAGTTCTTC.

The sample holds a few counts of this clonotype. The rearrangement joins TRBV12-3 or TRBV12-4 to TRBJ1-2; no reliable D call. V was cut by 4 bases and J by 7 bases, with 10 bases left in between. There are 12 residues in the CDR3. The CDR3 DNA reads as TGTGCCAGCAGTTCTGGGGATCTTGGCTACACCTTC. Its translation is CASSSGDLGYTF.

There are a few counts of this clonotype. This chain joins TRBV2 and TRBJ1-5; 7 nucleotides agree with TRBD1. Germline values: CDR1 SNHLY, CDR2 FYNNEI. The CDR3 sequence is 13 residues long. V was pared by 8 bases and J by 2 bases, with 3 bases of the junction left unmatched. CDR3 sequence: CASERGRNQPQHF. The CDR3 coding sequence is TGTGCCAGCGAGAGGGGGCGCAATCAGCCCCAGCATTTT.

The chain combines TRBV20-1 with TRBJ1-2; a possible D gene is TRBD1 (5 bases). The germline V gene encodes CDR1 DFQATT and CDR2 SNEGSKA (reference sequence). The CDR3 runs 14 residues. Trimming took 7 bases from V and 0 from J, leaving 15 bases between them. This CDR3 is CSGTKEQSNYGYTF. CDR3 DNA sequence: TGCAGTGGGACAAAGGAACAGTCTAACTATGGCTACACCTTC.

The rearrangement uses TRBV15 and TRBJ2-7; D is undetermined. This CDR3 is built from 14 residues. Germline V gene sequence: CDR1 LNHNV, CDR2 YYDKDF (reference sequence). The V and J ends lost 5 bases and 0 bases respectively, with 11 bases between them. CDR3 in DNA: TGTGCCACCAGCTACCGACGTTTCTCCTACGAGCAGTACTTC. Translated, it gives CATSYRRFSYEQYF. Full variable domain (outside the CDR3, taken from reference TRBV15 and TRBJ2-7): DAMVIQNPRYQVTQFGKPVTLSCSQTLNHNVMYWYQQKSSQAPKLLFHYYDKDFNNEADTPDNFQSRRPNTSFCFLDIRSPGLGDTAMYLCATSYRRFSYEQYFGPGTRLTVT.

This clonotype came up a few times. This sequence joins TRBV7-6 and TRBJ2-7; 7 nucleotides align to TRBD1. The CDR3 covers 15 residues. CDR1 SGHVS and CDR2 FNYEAQ come from the germline V gene. The junction had 4 bases not matched to a gene; V was cut back by 0 bases and J by 2 bases. In nucleotides, the CDR3 is TGTGCCAGCAGCTTAGCGAGGGACAGCACCTACGAGCAGTACTTC. This sequence encodes CASSLARDSTYEQYF.

This clonotype was found a few times. At one boundary the junction diverges from the germline segment, which might be a read error. This sequence joins TRBV5-6 and TRBJ1-1, with D uncertain. Per the germline V gene, CDR1 is SGHDT and CDR2 is YYEEEE. The CDR3 sequence is 12 residues long. The CDR3 bases are TGTGCCAGCAGCCCCTCCTGGAGTGCGTCGGTCTTT. As protein: CASSPSWSASVF. Full variable domain (rest looked up from reference TRBV5-6 and TRBJ1-1): DAGVTQSPTHLIKTRGQQVTLRCSPKSGHDTVSWYQQALGQGPQFIFQYYEEEERQRGNFPDRFSGHQFPNYSSELNVNALLLGDSALYLCASSPSWSASVFGQGTRLTVV.

The rearrangement uses TRBV28 and TRBJ2-3, with 7 positions matching TRBD2. The CDR3 covers 16 residues. The V segment lost 4 bases and the J segment 0 bases; nucleotides outside the gene matches: 7. Germline assignment: CDR1 MDHEN and CDR2 SYDVKM. The chain's CDR3 is CASSSPGSGSTDTQYF. In DNA, the CDR3 is TGTGCCAGCAGTTCCCCTGGTAGCGGGAGCACAGATACGCAGTATTTT.

The gene calls are TRBV2 and TRBJ2-1; D might be TRBD1 or TRBD2, each matching 6 bases. Germline CDR1 reads SNHLY; CDR2 reads FYNNEI. This CDR3 has 15 residues. V gave up 3 bases and J gave up 4 bases, with 13 bases separating them. The chain's CDR3 is CASSEVGGQYNEQFF. Written as DNA, the CDR3 is TGTGCCAGCAGTGAGGTCGGGGGCCAATACAATGAGCAGTTCTTC. The full variable domain, in which reference TRBV2 and TRBJ2-1 provide the parts outside the CDR3, is EPEVTQTPSHQVTQMGQEVILRCVPISNHLYFYWYRQILGQKVEFLVSFYNNEISEKSEIFDDQFSVERPDGSNFTLKIRSTKLEDSAMYFCASSEVGGQYNEQFFGPGTRLTVL.

This clonotype was seen at least ten times. The rearrangement links TRBV20-1 to TRBJ1-5, with D possibly matching TRBD1 (6 bases). The germline V gene has CDR1 DFQATT and CDR2 SNEGSKA (reference sequence). V lost 6 bases and J 9 bases, leaving 21 bases between the germline ends. This CDR3 is 14 amino acids long. The CDR3 spells CSAVPGSPRGPQHF. CDR3 sequence (DNA): TGCAGTGCCGTCCCCGGGAGCCCCAGGGGGCCCCAGCATTTT.

The chain employs TRBV6-5 and TRBJ2-2; D is uncertain. Deletions cut 2 bases from V and 5 bases from J, with 9 bases between. Germline V CDR1 and CDR2: MNHEY, SVGAGI. The CDR3 is 14 residues long. The CDR3 spells CASSYLIVTGELFF. As DNA, the CDR3 is TGTGCCAGCAGTTACCTCATAGTAACCGGGGAGCTGTTTTTT.

This clonotype appeared a few times. V gene TRBV27 combines with J gene TRBJ2-7; 12 positions agree with TRBD2. The CDR3 length is 16 residues. The germline V gene has CDR1 MNHEY and CDR2 SMNVEV (reference sequence). V trimming: 5 bases; J trimming: 2 bases; junction bases outside the gene matches: 7. CDR3 loop: CASSRTSGRIPYEQYF. As DNA, the CDR3 is TGTGCCAGCAGTCGAACTAGCGGGAGGATTCCCTACGAGCAGTACTTC.

This clonotype was seen only a few times. CDR3 in amino acids: CASSVTHRGSQPQHF. The CDR3 DNA is TGTGCCAGCAGTGTAACCCACAGGGGATCTCAGCCCCAGCATTTT. This chain links TRBV2 with TRBJ1-5, with 7 bases fitting TRBD1. CDR1 is SNHLY, CDR2 FYNNEI, per germline. The V gene end was trimmed by 4 bases and the J gene end by 6 bases; junction bases not matched to a gene: 9. The CDR3 spans 15 residues.

This clonotype was seen only a few times. V is TRBV9 and J is TRBJ2-1, with 8 bases matching TRBD2. Losses at the gene ends were 3 bases for V and 7 bases for J; bases not matched to a gene: 9. Per the germline V gene, CDR1 is SGDLS and CDR2 is YYNGEE. The CDR3 sequence is 15 residues long. This CDR3 is CASSGKRELGNEQFF. The CDR3 DNA sequence: TGTGCCAGCAGCGGGAAGCGGGAGCTGGGGAATGAGCAGTTCTTC.